This TCR beta chain is from a study of cytomegalovirus exposure and HLA in healthy donors. Study observations and caveats: Associated with cytomegalovirus, according to the listing, were about 160 TCR beta chains. Later analysis showed most CMV-associated TCR beta chains appearing HLA-restricted.

It was with 60 Vbeta and 13 Jbeta primers that the PCR ran. Methods used by the authors: About 10 million shared chains were among around 78 million unique TCR beta chains counted in a later analysis. This table comes from immunoSEQ multiplex PCR, and its TCRdb copy is limited to in-frame clones, with some not included. V, J and clone size are taken as reported in that table, and D and trimming were inferred from the DNA itself. The table includes 150,000 to 200,000 clones, approximately 80% detected once. V was clipped by 1 base and J by 4 bases; unmatched bases: 4. Germline CDR1 SGHRS, CDR2 YFSETQ. This CDR3 is built from 15 residues. This clone was recorded a few times. The antigen is undetermined.

The TCR sequence derives from a woman aged 25 to 45 in good health and CMV-seropositive. This chain uses TRBV5-1 with TRBJ1-5; 8 positions match TRBD1. Sequencing was done on a sample of PBMCs. The CDR3, as DNA: TGCGCCAGCAGCTTGACGGACAGGGAGAATCAGCCCCAGCATTTT. Residues: CASSLTDRENQPQHF.